The clone carrying this TCR beta chain was seen a few times. Assay: immunoSEQ multiplex PCR; the TCRdb copy retains only in-frame clones and omits some. The sample includes some 140,000 clones, approximately 80% of them seen just once. The sample is drawn from a study of T cell responses to AZD1222 COVID-19 vaccine. The sequencing used peripheral blood, collected on day 0 of AZD1222 vaccination. The sequence derives from an adult in good health.

The CDR3 spells CASSLQGTGANVLTF. CDR3 nucleotide sequence: TGTGCCAGCAGTTTACAGGGTACCGGGGCCAACGTCCTGACTTTC. The chain links TRBV27 to TRBJ2-6; D possibly corresponds to TRBD1 (5 bases). CDR1 and CDR2 from the germline V gene are MNHEY and SMNVEV (reference sequence). CDR3 length: 15 amino acids. The ends were cut back, 2 bases at V and 4 bases at J, with 9 bases in the middle.